Below, one T cell receptor beta chain is given with its context. This sample stems from a study of T cells in pancreatic ductal adenocarcinoma. Surgery without prior neoadjuvant therapy was the treatment of the selected pancreatic ductal adenocarcinoma patients. Sequenced by immunoSEQ multiplex PCR; TCRdb stores in-frame clones only, minus some. The sample holds about 12,000 clones, roughly 85% seen once. CDR1 and CDR2 (germline): MNHNS, SASEGT. The V gene lost 2 bases and the J gene lost 8 bases, with 13 bases spanning the gap. This CDR3 has 14 residues. The sequencing sample was made of PBMCs. The clonotype comes from a human donor with pancreatic ductal adenocarcinoma. The V call is TRBV6-1, the J call TRBJ1-3; possibly TRBD1 for D (5 bases). The CDR3 bases are TGTGCCAGCAGTGAAATCGGGACCTGGGACACCATATATTTT. Amino acids: CASSEIGTWDTIYF.